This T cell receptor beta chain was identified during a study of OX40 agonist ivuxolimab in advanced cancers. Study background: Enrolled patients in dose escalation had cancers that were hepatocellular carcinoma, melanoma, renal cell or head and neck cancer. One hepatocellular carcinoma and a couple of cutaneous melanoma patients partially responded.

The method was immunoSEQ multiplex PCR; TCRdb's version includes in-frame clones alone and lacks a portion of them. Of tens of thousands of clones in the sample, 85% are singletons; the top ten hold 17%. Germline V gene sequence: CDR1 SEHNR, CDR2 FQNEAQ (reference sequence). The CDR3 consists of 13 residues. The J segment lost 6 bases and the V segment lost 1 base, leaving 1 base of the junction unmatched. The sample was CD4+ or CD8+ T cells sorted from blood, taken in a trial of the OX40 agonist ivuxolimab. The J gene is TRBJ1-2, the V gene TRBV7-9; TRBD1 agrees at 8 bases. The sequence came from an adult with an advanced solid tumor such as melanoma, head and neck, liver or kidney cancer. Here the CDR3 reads CASSLGTGNGYTF. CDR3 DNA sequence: TGTGCCAGCAGCTTAGGGACAGGGAATGGCTACACCTTC.